The 13 T cell receptor beta chains given below trace back to one sample, sequenced in a study of molecular identifiers for immune sequencing clone quantification. TCRdb independently ran MiXCR on the PCR reads; one entry per CDR3 protein. The table includes some 93,000 distinct CDR3 sequences, under 25% detected once. Source material: naive CD8+ T cells from blood, with Jurkat cell RNA spiked in. Sample subset: FACS-sorted CD8+CD4-CCR7+CD45RA+ naive T cells. These receptors all come from a human donor in good health. Some libraries in this study had Jurkat cell RNA spiked in.

This clonotype was detected many times. The chain uses TRBV29-1 and TRBJ2-1; TRBD1 agrees at 8 bases. V lost 5 bases, J lost 5 bases, and 2 bases stayed unmatched. The CDR3 is 12 residues long. The germline V gene encodes CDR1 SQVTM and CDR2 ANQGSEA. This CDR3 reads CSVQDRDNEQFF. In DNA, the CDR3 is TGCAGCGTTCAGGACAGGGACAATGAGCAGTTCTTC.

This clonotype was recorded at least ten times. The chain combines TRBV11-2 with TRBJ1-5; D perhaps matches TRBD1 (5 bases). Trimming stripped 1 base from V and 5 bases from J, with 12 bases between. Germline CDR1 and CDR2: SGHAT and FQNNGV. The CDR3 extends over 15 amino acids. As DNA, the CDR3 is TGTGCCAGCAGCTTAGCCGGCAGGGTCGATCAGCCCCAGCATTTT. It translates to CASSLAGRVDQPQHF.

This clonotype was seen repeatedly, ten times or more. This chain joins TRBV3-1 and TRBJ2-2, with 7 nucleotides matching TRBD1. The CDR3 extends over 14 amino acids. Germline V gives CDR1 LGHDT, CDR2 YNNKEL (reference sequence). With V trimmed by 1 base and J by 8 bases, 4 bases remained unmatched. CDR3 residues: CASSQGTGPGELFF. DNA of the CDR3: TGTGCCAGCAGCCAAGGGACAGGACCTGGGGAGCTGTTTTTT.

About this clonotype itself: At one of its ends the junction is not consistent with the germline gene, which may arise from a read error. The V and J genes are TRBV7-7 and TRBJ2-1; no clear D. Germline V gives CDR1 SSHAT, CDR2 FNYEAQ (reference sequence). The CDR3 has 14 residues. The CDR3 spells CASSLGPDYNEQFF. The DNA of the CDR3 is TGTGCTAGCAGCTTAGGGCCGGATTACAATGAGCAGTTCTTC. The entire variable domain, with the rest obtained from reference TRBV7-7 and TRBJ2-1, is as follows: GAGVSQSPRYKVTKRGQDVTLRCDPISSHATLYWYQQALGQGPEFLTYFNYEAQPDKSGLPSDRFSAERPEGSISTLTIQRTEQRDSAMYRCASSLGPDYNEQFFGPGTRLTVL.

This clonotype was observed at least ten times. This sequence joins TRBV6-5 and TRBJ2-7; 10 bases align to TRBD2. This CDR3 region has 17 residues. The V segment lost 0 bases and the J segment 3 bases; nucleotides outside the gene matches: 8. Germline V gene data show CDR1 as MNHEY and CDR2 as SVGAGI. The CDR3 DNA is TGTGCCAGCAGTTACTCAGCGGGAGGGCCCCCAGTCTACGAGCAGTACTTC. Encoded protein: CASSYSAGGPPVYEQYF.

To note about this clonotype: A much larger clone lies one base from this, so it may be a read error. V usage is TRBV28 and J usage is TRBJ1-5, with 8 bases matching TRBD1. Germline V gene sequence: CDR1 MDHEN, CDR2 SYDVKM. The CDR3 covers 15 residues. Trimming cost V 6 bases and J 9 bases; bases outside gene matches: 13. As DNA, the CDR3 is TGTGCCAGCAGAAAGAGGCAGGGGGCTAGTCGGCCCCAGCATTTT. Protein sequence: CASRKRQGASRPQHF.

As to this clonotype: Given a much more abundant clone one base away, this may be a read error. The chain is built from TRBV24-1 and TRBJ1-2; 11 positions match TRBD1. Germline V gene lookup returns CDR1 KGHDR and CDR2 SFDVKD. CDR3 length: 15 residues. CDR3 DNA sequence: TGTGCCACCAGTGGTTGGACAGGGGGCGACTATGGCTGCACCTTC. Its protein product is CATSGWTGGDYGCTF.

There are many counts of this clonotype. The chain recombines TRBV19 with TRBJ2-7; D possibly corresponds to TRBD2 (5 bases). Germline V gene lookup returns CDR1 LNHDA and CDR2 SQIVND (reference sequence). This CDR3 is 14 amino acids long. V was clipped by 5 bases and J by 2 bases, with 13 bases between them. Here the CDR3 reads CASSDTTGTYEQYF. DNA for the CDR3: TGTGCCAGTAGTGACACGACGGGAACCTACGAGCAGTACTTC.

The chain combines TRBV27 with TRBJ2-7; D could derive from TRBD1 or TRBD2 (7 bases each). The CDR3 sequence is 14 residues long. Per germline, CDR1 MNHEY and CDR2 SMNVEV (reference sequence). Trimming pared 4 bases from V and 1 base from J, leaving 11 bases between. CDR3 sequence (DNA): TGTGCCAGCAGTTGGGGGGGACAGTCCTACGAGCAGTACTTC. Translating gives CASSWGGQSYEQYF.

This clonotype has only a few counts. The V call is TRBV29-1, the J call TRBJ1-2, with 7 positions matching TRBD1. With V trimmed by 5 bases and J by 7 bases, 7 bases remained unmatched. Germline CDR1 and CDR2: SQVTM and ANQGSEA. The CDR3 totals 12 residues. The CDR3 is CSVPGGGSGYTF. The CDR3 DNA is TGCAGCGTTCCAGGGGGGGGCAGTGGCTACACCTTC.

The chain combines TRBV7-9 with TRBJ2-3, with D unresolved. Germline CDR1 is SEHNR and CDR2 is FQNEAQ (reference sequence). The CDR3 loop spans 12 amino acids. Between the trimmed V and J ends, which lost 10 bases and 4 bases, there was a span of 12 bases. The chain's CDR3 is CATRALSDTQYF. In nucleotides, the CDR3 is TGTGCCACTAGGGCGCTTTCAGATACGCAGTATTTT.

The chain links TRBV20-1 to TRBJ2-7; 15 positions agree with TRBD2. This CDR3 spans 15 amino acids. Germline-derived CDR1 and CDR2 are DFQATT and SNEGSKA (reference sequence). V was pared by 4 bases and J by 2 bases, with 3 bases of the junction left unmatched. The chain's CDR3 is CSATGLAGGTYEQYF. In DNA form, the CDR3 reads TGCAGTGCTACGGGACTAGCGGGGGGTACCTACGAGCAGTACTTC.

The chain is built from TRBV28 and TRBJ2-7; possibly TRBD1 for D (6 bases). V dropped 4 bases and J dropped 11 bases, with 21 bases sitting between them. The CDR3 extends over 14 amino acids. The V gene's germline CDR1 is MDHEN and CDR2 SYDVKM. The DNA for the CDR3 is TGTGCCAGCAGTTCGCGGACAGCCTCCTACGACAAGTACTTC. As protein: CASSSRTASYDKYF.